Presented here are 32 T cell receptor beta chains from one specimen sequenced in a study of T-cell memory formation after mild COVID-19. TCRdb processed the 5' RACE reads anew with MiXCR; each CDR3 protein has one entry. The data contain around 45,000 distinct CDR3 sequences, about a tenth of them singletons. Material for sequencing was PBMCs or a T cell subset sorted from them (not recorded which). Receptors originate from an adult woman who had mild COVID-19 (a few samples of this study predate the infection). Cell type and time point are not known.

This clonotype is termed medium-sized. CDR3 nucleotides: TGTGCCAGCAGTACCGACTCTGGGGCCAACGTCCTGACTTTC. Protein sequence: CASSTDSGANVLTF. The gene calls are TRBV25-1 and TRBJ2-6, with no clear D. Trimming removed 5 bases at V and 0 bases at J, with 5 bases between. The CDR3 has 14 amino acids. Germline V gene lookup returns CDR1 MGHDK and CDR2 SYGVNS. Variable domain in full (rest from reference TRBV25-1 and TRBJ2-6): EADIYQTPRYLVIGTGKKITLECSQTMGHDKMYWYQQDPGMELHLIHYSYGVNSTEKGDLSSESTVSRIRTEHFPLTLESARPSHTSQYLCASSTDSGANVLTFGAGSRLTVL.

This clonotype was picked up many times. The chain joins TRBV4-2 to TRBJ1-1, with D uncertain. The V end lost 1 base, the J end lost 11 bases, and 20 bases lay between the germline ends. The CDR3 has 15 amino acids. Per germline, CDR1 LGHNA and CDR2 YNFKEQ. Here the CDR3 reads CASSQALNPNGDAFF. Here the CDR3 DNA reads TGTGCCAGCAGCCAAGCCCTGAACCCTAATGGGGATGCTTTCTTT.

Many counts were recorded for this clonotype. V gene TRBV5-6 combines with J gene TRBJ1-1; no clear D gene. The V gene's germline CDR1 is SGHDT and CDR2 YYEEEE. The CDR3 loop spans 14 amino acids. V was pared by 1 base and J by 0 bases, with 7 bases between. CDR3 in amino acids: CASSLQGMNTEAFF. Written as DNA, the CDR3 is TGTGCCAGCAGCTTGCAAGGGATGAACACTGAAGCTTTCTTT. Drawing the rest from reference TRBV5-6 and TRBJ1-1, the complete variable domain is DAGVTQSPTHLIKTRGQQVTLRCSPKSGHDTVSWYQQALGQGPQFIFQYYEEEERQRGNFPDRFSGHQFPNYSSELNVNALLLGDSALYLCASSLQGMNTEAFFGQGTRLTVV.

The genes are TRBV12-3 or TRBV12-4 and TRBJ1-2; 8 bases map to TRBD1. The trim removed 6 bases at V and 7 bases at J, leaving 7 bases unmatched. The CDR3 has 13 amino acids. The CDR3 sequence: CASSLDREGGYTF. CDR3 DNA: TGTGCCAGCAGCCTGGACAGGGAGGGTGGCTACACCTTC.

This clonotype was recorded at least ten times. J is TRBJ2-3 and V is TRBV7-8; TRBD2 might be the D (6 bases). The CDR3 spans 16 residues. Germline V gene data show CDR1 as SGHVS and CDR2 as FQNEAQ. With 1 base removed from V and 4 bases from J, the gap between germline ends came to 15 bases. The CDR3 region has the DNA TGTGCCAGCAGCTTAGTGGGGGGAGAGCTGTCAGATACGCAGTATTTT. Translation: CASSLVGGELSDTQYF.

This clonotype was counted between two and nine times. The chain couples TRBV29-1 to TRBJ1-2; D gene unclear. Germline V gene lookup returns CDR1 SQVTM and CDR2 ANQGSEA. Deletions cut 6 bases from V and 4 bases from J, with 15 bases between. This CDR3 is 13 amino acids long. The CDR3 coding sequence is TGCAGCGTCCAAGCGGCCAGACTCTATGGCTACACCTTC. Translated: CSVQAARLYGYTF.

The chain is built from TRBV6-2 or TRBV6-3 and TRBJ2-2, with unresolved D. Trimming stripped 0 bases from V and 7 bases from J, with 6 bases between. The germline CDR1 and CDR2 sequences are MNHEY and SVGEGT. This CDR3 region has 13 residues. DNA for the CDR3: TGTGCCAGCAGTTACTCGGAGAGCGGGGAGCTGTTTTTT. This encodes CASSYSESGELFF.

This clonotype has a handful of counts. The V and J genes are TRBV29-1 and TRBJ2-5; the match to TRBD1 covers 7 bases. With V trimmed by 3 bases and J by 2 bases, 6 bases remained unmatched. This CDR3 has 14 amino acids. Germline V gives CDR1 SQVTM, CDR2 ANQGSEA. The CDR3, as DNA: TGCAGCGTTGATCCCAGCAGGGGGCAAGAGACCCAGTACTTC. Amino acid sequence: CSVDPSRGQETQYF.

The chain links TRBV24-1 to TRBJ2-4, with 9 bases matching TRBD2. The V gene end was trimmed by 5 bases and the J gene end by 7 bases; junction bases not matched to a gene: 14. The CDR3 length is 17 residues. Germline V gene data show CDR1 as KGHDR and CDR2 as SFDVKD. Here the CDR3 DNA reads TGTGCCACCAGTGCAACCCGGGCGGGAGGGCCTATGAACATTCAGTACTTC. Protein product: CATSATRAGGPMNIQYF.

This clonotype has at least ten counts. The chain recombines TRBV5-1 with TRBJ1-5; 9 bases match TRBD1. Germline lookup yields CDR1 SGHRS and CDR2 YFSETQ. The CDR3 loop spans 14 amino acids. The J segment lost 4 bases and the V segment lost 4 bases, leaving 3 bases of the junction unmatched. The CDR3 region has the DNA TGCGCCAGCAGCCCCGGGACAGGGAATCAGCCCCAGCATTTT. Protein: CASSPGTGNQPQHF.

CDR3 sequence (DNA): TGTGCCAGCAGTTCCGGGACAGGGGCCTACAATGAGCAGTTCTTC. It codes for CASSSGTGAYNEQFF. The chain is built from TRBV7-9 and TRBJ2-1; 10 positions match TRBD1. The CDR3 covers 15 residues. Per germline, CDR1 SEHNR and CDR2 FQNEAQ (reference sequence). Trimming removed 6 bases from V and 2 bases from J; junction bases left unmatched: 4.

This clonotype came up many times. The V and J genes are TRBV7-8 and TRBJ2-6; either TRBD1 or TRBD2 may fit D (5 bases each). Germline values: CDR1 SGHVS, CDR2 FQNEAQ. The length of the CDR3 is 18 residues. Trimming pared 5 bases from V and 2 bases from J, leaving 19 bases between. DNA of the CDR3: TGTGCCAGCAGCCATGAGGGACGTACCCAGCCTGGGGCCAACGTCCTGACTTTC. As protein: CASSHEGRTQPGANVLTF.

The chain employs TRBV29-1 and TRBJ2-2, with D perhaps matching TRBD1 (5 bases). The CDR3 is made up of 14 amino acids. The V gene lost 3 bases and the J gene lost 1 base, with 9 bases spanning the gap. Germline CDR1 reads SQVTM; CDR2 reads ANQGSEA. The CDR3 sequence is CSVDAQGNTGELFF. In DNA, the CDR3 is TGCAGCGTTGACGCGCAGGGGAACACCGGGGAGCTGTTTTTT.

This clonotype was picked up a small number of times. J is TRBJ2-5 and V is TRBV20-1; D is perhaps TRBD2 (5 bases). V lost 1 base to trimming and J lost 3 bases, with 18 bases between them. The CDR3 loop spans 16 amino acids. Germline V gives CDR1 DFQATT, CDR2 SNEGSKA (reference sequence). In DNA form, the CDR3 reads TGCAGTGCTAGAGCTATGCAGAGGGTCTCTGAAGAGACCCAGTACTTC. Its translation is CSARAMQRVSEETQYF.

In this sample, this clonotype turned up a few times. This chain joins TRBV19 and TRBJ1-5, with D hard to call. Trimming took off 7 bases at V and 4 bases at J, with 14 bases between the two ends. The CDR3 spans 14 residues. Germline loops: CDR1 LNHDA, CDR2 SQIVND (reference sequence). This CDR3 reads CASTTSSGNQPQHF. The CDR3 DNA reads TGTGCCAGTACCACCTCCAGTGGGAATCAGCCCCAGCATTTT.

This clonotype was counted ten times or more. The chain is built from TRBV10-3 and TRBJ1-1; the D is unclear. This CDR3 region has 12 residues. Germline V lookup: CDR1 ENHRY, CDR2 SYGVKD. Trimming shortened V by 3 bases and J by 6 bases, and 8 bases separated the two germline ends. CDR3 sequence reads: CAISDGMAEAFF. In DNA form, the CDR3 reads TGTGCCATCAGTGATGGGATGGCTGAAGCTTTCTTT.

This clonotype was detected ten times or more. This chain connects TRBV20-1 to TRBJ1-1; 10 bases map to TRBD1. CDR1 is DFQATT, CDR2 SNEGSKA, per germline (reference sequence). The CDR3 has 12 residues. With 5 bases clipped from V and 3 bases from J, the junction kept 0 bases outside the gene matches. CDR3 sequence: CSAGQGDTEAFF. The CDR3 nucleotides read TGCAGTGCTGGACAGGGGGACACTGAAGCTTTCTTT.

This clonotype was recorded a few times. The chain joins TRBV20-1 to TRBJ2-1; 12 nucleotides agree with TRBD2. CDR3 length equals 16 residues. Looked up from germline, CDR1 is DFQATT and CDR2 is SNEGSKA (reference sequence). The trim removed 2 bases at V and 4 bases at J, leaving 6 bases unmatched. This CDR3 is CSARLGLAGLYNEQFF. CDR3 bases: TGCAGTGCTAGACTAGGACTAGCGGGGCTATACAATGAGCAGTTCTTC.

At least ten counts were recorded for this clonotype. The chain couples TRBV20-1 to TRBJ2-3, with D possibly matching TRBD2 (6 bases). V was pared by 3 bases and J by 3 bases, with 22 bases between. The CDR3 contains 17 residues. The V gene's germline CDR1 is DFQATT and CDR2 SNEGSKA (reference sequence). CDR3 sequence reads: CSARGGWASSSTDTQYF. The CDR3 DNA reads as TGCAGTGCTAGGGGGGGTTGGGCCTCGAGTTCGACAGATACGCAGTATTTT.

This sequence joins TRBV5-1 and TRBJ1-5, with a weak D call TRBD1 (5 bases). Germline loops: CDR1 SGHRS, CDR2 YFSETQ. The CDR3 extends over 15 amino acids. With 4 bases removed from V and 3 bases from J, the gap between germline ends came to 14 bases. CDR3 sequence reads: CASSPDGQPNQPQHF. The CDR3 DNA follows: TGCGCCAGCAGCCCAGACGGACAACCCAATCAGCCCCAGCATTTT.

There are a few counts of this clonotype. This chain connects TRBV4-1 to TRBJ1-4, with no clear D. Germline assignment: CDR1 MGHRA and CDR2 YSYEKL. Trimming cost V 2 bases and J 7 bases, with 17 bases left between them. This CDR3 spans 16 amino acids. CDR3 in DNA: TGCGCCAGCAGCCAAACGCCGGGCCCCGAAGGTGAAAAACTGTTTTTT. This sequence encodes CASSQTPGPEGEKLFF.

The chain has TRBV20-1 and TRBJ2-3; 11 bases align to TRBD1. The CDR3 has 15 amino acids. The germline V gene encodes CDR1 DFQATT and CDR2 SNEGSKA (reference sequence). The ends lost 4 bases at V and 3 bases at J; junction bases unmatched: 6. The CDR3: CSAKRTGGETDTQYF. Written as DNA, the CDR3 is TGCAGTGCTAAGCGGACAGGGGGCGAAACAGATACGCAGTATTTT.

J is TRBJ1-5 and V is TRBV25-1; D gene unclear. This CDR3 has 13 amino acids. The germline gives CDR1 MGHDK, CDR2 SYGVNS. V dropped 5 bases and J dropped 0 bases, with 5 bases sitting between them. CDR3 protein: CASSQYSNQPQHF. Written as DNA, the CDR3 is TGTGCCAGCAGTCAGTATAGCAATCAGCCCCAGCATTTT.

This clonotype was counted many times. V is TRBV5-1 and J is TRBJ2-2, with D uncertain. V was pared by 2 bases and J by 5 bases, with 7 bases between. This CDR3 has 13 amino acids. Germline CDR1 SGHRS, CDR2 YFSETQ. The CDR3 is CASSFYGTGELFF. As DNA, the CDR3 is TGCGCCAGCAGCTTCTACGGGACCGGGGAGCTGTTTTTT.

This clonotype has a count of ten or more. J is TRBJ2-3 and V is TRBV12-3 or TRBV12-4; D unclear. V dropped 8 bases and J dropped 7 bases, with 19 bases sitting between them. There are 14 residues in the CDR3. The CDR3 here is CASHTLGPRNTQYF. CDR3 DNA sequence: TGTGCCAGCCATACCCTAGGGCCCCGGAATACGCAGTATTTT.

In its sample, this clonotype is medium-sized. J is TRBJ2-4 and V is TRBV29-1; 7 bases match TRBD1. The CDR3 consists of 19 residues. The germline gives CDR1 SQVTM, CDR2 ANQGSEA. The junction had 23 bases not matched to a gene; V was cut back by 8 bases and J by 1 base. The CDR3 nucleotides are TGCAGCATCCAGACAGGGATAGGTGTGGGTCCGTTGGCCAAAAACATTCAGTACTTC. Its translation: CSIQTGIGVGPLAKNIQYF.

In this sample, this clonotype turned up a few times. This chain joins TRBV6-2 or TRBV6-3 and TRBJ2-3; D is unclear. CDR3 length: 16 amino acids. With 5 bases removed from V and 0 bases from J, the gap between germline ends came to 15 bases. Germline values: CDR1 MNHEY, CDR2 SVGEGT. The CDR3 reads CASSPRTLTSTDTQYF. The CDR3 coding sequence is TGTGCCAGCAGTCCCCGGACGCTAACTAGCACAGATACGCAGTATTTT.

In this sample, this clonotype turned up a few times. V is TRBV20-1 and J is TRBJ2-7; 14 bases agree with TRBD2. The CDR3 extends over 20 amino acids. CDR1 DFQATT and CDR2 SNEGSKA come from the germline V gene (reference sequence). Trimming took 2 bases from V and 7 from J; bases not matched to a gene: 22. CDR3 nucleotides: TGCAGTGCTAGACCTAGGTACCGCGGACTAGCGGGAGGTCAAGCACAGGAGCAGTACTTC. This sequence encodes CSARPRYRGLAGGQAQEQYF.

This clonotype was observed at least ten times. The V gene is TRBV12-3 or TRBV12-4, the J gene TRBJ2-5, with unresolved D. Trimming removed 1 base at V and 5 bases at J, with 5 bases between. The CDR3 has 12 residues. As DNA, the CDR3 is TGTGCCAGCAGTTTAGTGGCGGAGACCCAGTACTTC. Translating it yields CASSLVAETQYF.

The chain is built from TRBV7-2 and TRBJ2-1, with D hard to call. Germline V gene data show CDR1 as SGHTA and CDR2 as FQGNSA. V lost 5 bases and J 9 bases, leaving 23 bases between the germline ends. This CDR3 is built from 16 residues. CDR3 nucleotide sequence: TGTGCCAGCAGCCTGTCCACCTTACAGAGACCTTTTGAGCAGTTCTTC. It translates to CASSLSTLQRPFEQFF. The entire variable domain, with the rest obtained from reference TRBV7-2 and TRBJ2-1, is as follows: GAGVSQSPSNKVTEKGKDVELRCDPISGHTALYWYRQSLGQGLEFLIYFQGNSAPDKSGLPSDRFSAERTGGSVSTLTIQRTQQEDSAVYLCASSLSTLQRPFEQFFGPGTRLTVL.

The genes are TRBV7-2 and TRBJ2-1, with TRBD2 matching 8 bases. Losses at the gene ends were 6 bases for V and 3 bases for J; bases not matched to a gene: 10. The CDR3 totals 16 residues. CDR1 and CDR2 from the germline V gene are SGHTA and FQGNSA. This CDR3 reads CASSSRGTRVYNEQFF. The CDR3 coding sequence is TGTGCCAGCAGTTCTAGGGGGACTAGGGTCTACAATGAGCAGTTCTTC.

The V gene is TRBV29-1, the J gene TRBJ2-7; 9 bases fit TRBD1. Germline V gene data show CDR1 as SQVTM and CDR2 as ANQGSEA. The V segment lost 6 bases and the J segment 1 base; nucleotides outside the gene matches: 4. The CDR3 has 13 amino acids. This chain's CDR3 is CSVPGTGSYEQYF. The CDR3 DNA reads as TGCAGCGTCCCCGGGACAGGGTCCTACGAGCAGTACTTC.